Below are 32 T cell receptor beta chains sequenced from a single sample in a study of T cells in Graves' hyperthyroidism and ophthalmopathy. The CDR3 regions of TCR beta were amplified from RNA transcripts. The HTBI primer set was used in a first-round RT-PCR of the TCR CDR3. TCRdb re-analysed the multiplex PCR reads in MiXCR, keeping a single row per CDR3 protein. The sample lists 340,000 or so distinct CDR3 sequences, roughly 21% occurring once. The sequenced sample was blood. The receptors derive from a woman between 50 and 59 years old with Graves' hyperthyroidism.

This clonotype came up many times. The chain links TRBV28 to TRBJ1-2; D is unclear. Germline-derived CDR1 and CDR2 are MDHEN and SYDVKM. With 2 bases removed from V and 3 bases from J, the gap between germline ends came to 7 bases. The CDR3 sequence is 13 residues long. CDR3 residues: CASSLSLHYGYTF. The CDR3 DNA is TGTGCCAGCAGTTTAAGTCTTCACTATGGCTACACCTTC.

J is TRBJ2-7 and V is TRBV6-9; a possible D gene is TRBD1 (5 bases). This CDR3 comprises 13 residues. In germline, CDR1 is MNHGY, CDR2 SVAAGI. Trimming took off 4 bases at V and 2 bases at J, with 9 bases between the two ends. The CDR3 nucleotides read TGTGCCAGCAGTTTAAGACAGCCCTACGAGCAGTACTTC. Amino acids: CASSLRQPYEQYF.

The genes are TRBV19 and TRBJ1-1; D gene unclear. In germline, CDR1 is LNHDA, CDR2 SQIVND (reference sequence). Trimming took 1 base from V and 1 from J, leaving 10 bases between them. The CDR3 sequence is 15 residues long. In nucleotides, the CDR3 is TGTGCCAGTAGTATAGTGGGCGCGGGGAACACTGAAGCTTTCTTT. It yields the protein CASSIVGAGNTEAFF.

Here the CDR3 DNA reads TGCGCCAGCACTCAGGTTTCGCTGGGGGAGCAGTACTTC. Its protein is CASTQVSLGEQYF. The V call is TRBV10-2, the J call TRBJ2-7; D is unresolved. The CDR3 extends over 13 amino acids. Trimming stripped 7 bases from V and 7 bases from J, with 17 bases between. CDR1 and CDR2 from the germline V gene are WSHSY and SAAADI.

Many counts were recorded for this clonotype. The chain employs TRBV24-1 and TRBJ1-1; D is perhaps TRBD1 (6 bases). V shed 3 bases and J shed 9 bases, with 10 bases lying between them. Germline CDR1 and CDR2: KGHDR and SFDVKD. The CDR3 runs to 12 residues. CDR3 bases: TGTGCCACCAGTGATGCCGGGGGCAAAGCTTTCTTT. Its translation: CATSDAGGKAFF.

This clonotype was detected many times. This chain joins TRBV7-3 and TRBJ1-5; no clear D. CDR1 and CDR2 (germline): SGHTA, FQGTGA. This CDR3 is 13 amino acids long. The germline V and J ends were trimmed by 5 bases and 4 bases, with 9 bases remaining between them. The DNA of the CDR3 is TGTGCCAGCAGCGTAATGGAAAATCAGCCCCAGCATTTT. Encoded protein: CASSVMENQPQHF.

Many counts were recorded for this clonotype. This chain joins TRBV12-3 or TRBV12-4 and TRBJ1-5; TRBD1 might be the D (6 bases). V lost 4 bases and J lost 0, with 13 bases in between. CDR3 size: 16 residues. The CDR3: CASSSQGFYSNQPQHF. CDR3 DNA sequence: TGTGCCAGCAGTTCCCAGGGGTTTTATAGCAATCAGCCCCAGCATTTT.

This clonotype was recorded a few times. CDR3 amino acids: CASSRPRAAGANVLTF. CDR3 coding DNA: TGTGCCAGCAGCCGCCCGCGGGCGGCCGGGGCCAACGTCCTGACTTTC. V gene TRBV5-6 combines with J gene TRBJ2-6; D is possibly TRBD2 (5 bases). The V and J ends lost 4 bases and 4 bases respectively, with 15 bases between them. Germline CDR1 is SGHDT and CDR2 is YYEEEE. There are 16 residues in the CDR3.

In this sample, this clonotype turned up many times. The gene calls are TRBV28 and TRBJ2-3; 14 nucleotides match TRBD2. The trim removed 1 base at V and 4 bases at J, leaving 7 bases unmatched. The CDR3 has 18 amino acids. Germline CDR1 MDHEN, CDR2 SYDVKM. CDR3 loop: CASSLLGLAGVKADTQYF. CDR3 in DNA: TGTGCCAGCAGTTTATTGGGACTAGCGGGAGTAAAAGCAGATACGCAGTATTTT. Based on the CDR3 plus reference TRBV28 and TRBJ2-3, the full variable domain is DVKVTQSSRYLVKRTGEKVFLECVQDMDHENMFWYRQDPGLGLRLIYFSYDVKMKEKGDIPEGYSVSREKKERFSLILESASTNQTSMYLCASSLLGLAGVKADTQYFGPGTRLTVL.

This clonotype was observed at least ten times. This chain connects TRBV6-1 to TRBJ1-4; D is possibly TRBD1 (5 bases). The CDR3 extends over 15 amino acids. The germline V and J ends were trimmed by 6 bases and 5 bases, with 16 bases remaining between them. Germline CDR1 reads MNHNS; CDR2 reads SASEGT. As DNA, the CDR3 is TGTGCCAGCAGCCAATTTCTCCGGGGGAATGAAAAACTGTTTTTT. Amino acids: CASSQFLRGNEKLFF.

The rearrangement uses TRBV20-1 and TRBJ1-1; no reliable D call. V lost 5 bases and J lost 5, with 15 bases in between. In germline, CDR1 is DFQATT, CDR2 SNEGSKA (reference sequence). This CDR3 is built from 13 residues. In DNA form, the CDR3 reads TGCAGTGCTCCGATCACCTTGGGGACTGAAGCTTTCTTT. Its protein is CSAPITLGTEAFF.

This clonotype was seen ten or more times. The V and J genes are TRBV12-3 or TRBV12-4 and TRBJ1-1, with 7 bases aligning to TRBD1. With V trimmed by 8 bases and J by 3 bases, 6 bases remained unmatched. The CDR3 spans 13 residues. The CDR3 protein is CASLTQGDTEAFF. The DNA for the CDR3 is TGTGCCAGCCTCACGCAGGGGGACACTGAAGCTTTCTTT.

This clonotype was seen repeatedly, ten times or more. V usage is TRBV28 and J usage is TRBJ2-1; D tentatively fits TRBD1 or TRBD2 (6 bases each). The CDR3 loop spans 14 amino acids. Per the germline V gene, CDR1 is MDHEN and CDR2 is SYDVKM. V shed 6 bases and J shed 6 bases, with 15 bases lying between them. Written as DNA, the CDR3 is TGTGCCAGCAGCTTTAACGGGGGCAGCAATGAGCAGTTCTTC. Translated: CASSFNGGSNEQFF.

This clonotype came up many times. This chain links TRBV6-1 with TRBJ2-1; no definite D call. Germline CDR1 is MNHNS and CDR2 is SASEGT. CDR3 length: 11 residues. Trimming took off 3 bases at V and 8 bases at J, with 5 bases between the two ends. The CDR3 region has the DNA TGTGCCAGCAGTGAGGCGTATGAGCAGTTCTTC. Its translation: CASSEAYEQFF.

In its sample, this clonotype was seen many times. V gene TRBV20-1 combines with J gene TRBJ2-7; the D is unclear. CDR1 DFQATT and CDR2 SNEGSKA come from the germline V gene (reference sequence). Trimming left V 3 bases short and J 3 bases short, with 12 bases between. The CDR3 is made up of 13 amino acids. CDR3 DNA: TGCAGTGCTAGGCCACCCTCCCTCTACGAGCAGTACTTC. This encodes CSARPPSLYEQYF.

This clonotype has at least ten counts. The V and J genes are TRBV18 and TRBJ1-1; D call uncertain. The germline gives CDR1 KGHSH, CDR2 LQKENI. The V gene lost 6 bases and the J gene lost 7 bases, with 12 bases spanning the gap. The CDR3 is 12 amino acids. CDR3 sequence: CASSLYIGEAFF. The CDR3 DNA sequence: TGTGCCAGCTCCCTCTACATTGGTGAAGCTTTCTTT.

On this clonotype itself: A single base separates this from a much larger clone, so it may be a read error. The rearrangement joins TRBV11-3 to TRBJ1-1, with TRBD1 identical over 9 bases. Germline lookup yields CDR1 SGHNT and CDR2 YENEEA. CDR3 length equals 15 residues. CDR3 in amino acids: CVSSSGGTGKTEAFF. CDR3 nucleotides: TGTGTCAGCAGCTCTGGGGGGACAGGGAAAACTGAAGCTTTCTTT.

The table lists this clonotype with a count of one. The chain links TRBV28 to TRBJ2-7, with unresolved D. This CDR3 contains 15 residues. V was trimmed by 3 bases and J by 0 bases, leaving 12 bases between them. The germline V gene has CDR1 MDHEN and CDR2 SYDVKM. The CDR3 reads CASSLARLASYEQYF. The CDR3 DNA reads TGTGCCAGCAGTTTGGCCAGACTCGCCTCCTACGAGCAGTACTTC.

The CDR3 protein is CASSPPNPGQETQYF. CDR3 nucleotide sequence: TGTGCCAGCTCACCACCCAATCCCGGGCAAGAGACCCAGTACTTC. This rearrangement joins TRBV18 to TRBJ2-5; D is uncertain. The CDR3 length is 15 residues. The germline V and J ends were trimmed by 0 bases and 2 bases, with 10 bases remaining between them. Germline V gene sequence: CDR1 KGHSH, CDR2 LQKENI.

In DNA form, the CDR3 reads TGTGCCAGCAGCCCCCGACTCGCTAGCGGGGGGCACTCTTTGAACACCGGGGAGCTGTTTTTT. Residues: CASSPRLASGGHSLNTGELFF. The chain has TRBV7-8 and TRBJ2-2, with 11 bases aligning to TRBD2. The germline CDR1 and CDR2 sequences are SGHVS and FQNEAQ. The CDR3 sequence is 21 residues long. With 5 bases clipped from V and 1 base from J, the junction kept 18 bases outside the gene matches.

This clonotype came up a few times. The chain links TRBV25-1 to TRBJ1-2; unclear D gene. Trimming stripped 2 bases from V and 4 bases from J, with 8 bases between. The CDR3 consists of 13 residues. Germline V CDR1 and CDR2: MGHDK, SYGVNS. The CDR3 loop is CASSERAGYGYTF. The CDR3 coding sequence is TGTGCCAGCAGTGAACGGGCAGGCTATGGCTACACCTTC.

This clonotype appeared many times. The chain has TRBV6-1 and TRBJ2-1; TRBD2 matches at 10 bases. Germline V CDR1 and CDR2: MNHNS, SASEGT. V shed 5 bases, J shed 5 bases, and the junction held 9 bases outside the gene matches. There are 16 residues in the CDR3. The CDR3 DNA sequence: TGTGCCAGCAGTTTGACTAGCGGGTATCTGGACAATGAGCAGTTCTTC. This sequence encodes CASSLTSGYLDNEQFF.

There are a few counts of this clonotype. The chain has TRBV5-1 and TRBJ2-1; TRBD1 agrees at 9 bases. Germline V gives CDR1 SGHRS, CDR2 YFSETQ. V was clipped by 0 bases and J by 8 bases; unmatched bases: 6. The length of the CDR3 is 15 residues. The CDR3 here is CASSLDRGLIYEQFF. The CDR3 nucleotides are TGCGCCAGCAGCTTGGACAGGGGGCTCATTTATGAGCAGTTCTTC. The entire variable domain, with the rest obtained from reference TRBV5-1 and TRBJ2-1, is as follows: KAGVTQTPRYLIKTRGQQVTLSCSPISGHRSVSWYQQTPGQGLQFLFEYFSETQRNKGNFPGRFSGRQFSNSRSEMNVSTLELGDSALYLCASSLDRGLIYEQFFGPGTRLTVL.

This clonotype occurred many times. The chain recombines TRBV28 with TRBJ2-7; D gene unclear. The V end was cut by 2 bases, the J end by 3 bases, with 11 bases between. The CDR3 is 14 residues long. The germline gives CDR1 MDHEN, CDR2 SYDVKM. The CDR3 is CASSLIHTNYEQYF. The CDR3 DNA sequence: TGTGCCAGCAGTTTAATACACACCAACTACGAGCAGTACTTC. The full variable domain, rest sourced from reference TRBV28 and TRBJ2-7, is DVKVTQSSRYLVKRTGEKVFLECVQDMDHENMFWYRQDPGLGLRLIYFSYDVKMKEKGDIPEGYSVSREKKERFSLILESASTNQTSMYLCASSLIHTNYEQYFGPGTRLTVT.

The sample holds many counts of this clonotype. V usage is TRBV6-2 or TRBV6-3 and J usage is TRBJ2-3; perhaps D is TRBD1 or TRBD2 (5 bases each). The CDR3 consists of 15 residues. Trimming removed 10 bases at V and 3 bases at J, with 20 bases between. The germline gives CDR1 MNHEY, CDR2 SVGEGT. CDR3 loop: CATTPRGTLTDTQYF. The CDR3, as DNA: TGTGCCACCACACCACGTGGGACCCTTACAGATACGCAGTATTTT.

This clonotype was seen ten or more times. This chain joins TRBV15 and TRBJ2-3; D possibly matches TRBD1 or TRBD2 (5 bases each). From germline, CDR1 is LNHNV and CDR2 YYDKDF (reference sequence). The CDR3 is made up of 17 amino acids. The V and J ends lost 3 bases and 0 bases respectively, with 16 bases between them. The CDR3 protein is CATSRGLQGGSTDTQYF. CDR3 nucleotide sequence: TGTGCCACCAGCAGGGGTCTTCAGGGCGGGAGCACAGATACGCAGTATTTT. The full variable domain, its missing parts supplied by reference TRBV15 and TRBJ2-3, is DAMVIQNPRYQVTQFGKPVTLSCSQTLNHNVMYWYQQKSSQAPKLLFHYYDKDFNNEADTPDNFQSRRPNTSFCFLDIRSPGLGDTAMYLCATSRGLQGGSTDTQYFGPGTRLTVL.

This clonotype was detected many times. This rearrangement joins TRBV6-1 to TRBJ2-2; D tentatively fits TRBD1 or TRBD2 (5 bases each). The V gene lost 7 bases and the J gene lost 4 bases, with 16 bases spanning the gap. CDR1 and CDR2 (germline): MNHNS, SASEGT. The CDR3 consists of 15 residues. CDR3: CASTGSGRVTGELFF. As DNA, the CDR3 is TGTGCCAGCACCGGGTCAGGGCGGGTCACCGGGGAGCTGTTTTTT.

As to this clonotype: This may be a read error, as it is one base from a much larger clone. V usage is TRBV20-1 and J usage is TRBJ2-1; 14 bases fit TRBD2. The germline V gene encodes CDR1 DFQATT and CDR2 SNEGSKA (reference sequence). The CDR3 sequence is 15 residues long. The CDR3 DNA reads as TGCGGTGCCCAGGGACTAGCGGGAGTTTACAATGAGCAGTTCTTC. It encodes CGAQGLAGVYNEQFF.

In this sample, this clonotype turned up a few times. This chain joins TRBV28 and TRBJ1-1; unclear D gene. The CDR3 has 14 amino acids. CDR1 and CDR2 (germline): MDHEN, SYDVKM. Trimming took 3 bases from V and 1 from J, leaving 9 bases between them. CDR3 DNA sequence: TGTGCCAGCAGTTTGGGCCAGAAGAACACTGAAGCTTTCTTT. It encodes CASSLGQKNTEAFF.

This clonotype has more than one count but fewer than ten. The J gene is TRBJ2-7, the V gene TRBV5-6; 9 positions agree with TRBD1. From germline, CDR1 is SGHDT and CDR2 YYEEEE. Trimming at V came to 4 bases and at J to 1 base, leaving 9 bases not matched to a gene. CDR3 length: 16 residues. The CDR3 loop is CASSGDRGSRSYEQYF. The CDR3, as DNA: TGTGCCAGCAGCGGAGACAGGGGGTCGAGGTCCTACGAGCAGTACTTC.

Written as DNA, the CDR3 is TGTGCTAGTGGTTTGGTACTAGGGCGGGAGGGCCCCAATGAGCAGTTCTTC. Translated, it gives CASGLVLGREGPNEQFF. This chain connects TRBV12-5 to TRBJ2-1, with TRBD2 matching over 9 bases. CDR3 length: 17 amino acids. The V gene end was trimmed by 0 bases and the J gene end by 6 bases; junction bases not matched to a gene: 9. Germline-derived CDR1 and CDR2 are LGHNT and FRNRAP. The full variable domain, with the rest looked up from reference TRBV12-5 and TRBJ2-1, is DARVTQTPRHKVTEMGQEVTMRCQPILGHNTVFWYRQTMMQGLELLAYFRNRAPLDDSGMPKDRFSAEMPDATLATLKIQPSEPRDSAVYFCASGLVLGREGPNEQFFGPGTRLTVL.

In this sample, this clonotype turned up many times. The chain links TRBV28 to TRBJ2-4; no firm D call. The CDR3 is 14 amino acids. V shed 6 bases and J shed 0 bases, with 9 bases lying between them. Looked up from germline, CDR1 is MDHEN and CDR2 is SYDVKM. The CDR3 is CASRVRRAKNIQYF. The CDR3, as DNA: TGTGCCAGCAGAGTACGGAGAGCCAAAAACATTCAGTACTTC.